The rows below give T cell receptor beta chains drawn from one sample of a study of metastatic and nonmetastatic thyroid tumors. TCRdb reprocessed the PCR reads using MiXCR. The sample has about 92,000 clones; about 15% are singletons. The sequencing sample was made of blood. The receptors were gathered from a female donor with papillary thyroid cancer or a benign thyroid nodule (not recorded which). Some clones in this sample may be carry-over from other donors' samples. Each CDR3 is given with its conserved first and last residue.

v_call	j_call	cdr3_aa
TRBV4-2	TRBJ2-3	CASSQVTGGGSDTQYF
TRBV6-4	TRBJ1-1	CASSDYALAAFF
TRBV6-1	TRBJ1-5	CAQQAGNQPQHF
TRBV25-1	TRBJ1-1	CAISSHVGDGEMNTESFF
TRBV20-1	TRBJ2-7	CSASPGQYYEQYF
TRBV28	TRBJ2-2	CASGKTTGGLGTGDLFF
TRBV11-1	TRBJ2-7	CASSSLAFGAPTEQYF
TRBV6-2/TRBV6-3	TRBJ2-7	CASSYSTTGGMYEQYF
TRBV2	TRBJ2-2	CASSAGIGELFF
TRBV20-1	TRBJ1-6	CSARSRLLPLHF
TRBV9	TRBJ2-3	CASSGVADTQYF
TRBV7-2	TRBJ2-4	CASSLGGTLAKNIQYF
TRBV5-1	TRBJ2-1	CASSLEGGPLNEQFF
TRBV30	TRBJ1-2	CAWSEGHFYGYTF
TRBV14	TRBJ1-6	CASSQTRTDSSPLHF
TRBV6-1	TRBJ2-3	CASTRGGQVFTDTQYF
TRBV19	TRBJ2-7	CASSITWSYSYEQYF
TRBV5-1	TRBJ2-3	CASSLGGSRHPTSTDTQYF
TRBV6-1	TRBJ2-3	CASSRGGPDTQYF
TRBV12-3/TRBV12-4	TRBJ1-2	CASRPLGIRVGYTF
TRBV5-1	TRBJ2-5	CASSLEASSLQETQYF
TRBV19	TRBJ1-5	CASSVGQGFGQPQHF
TRBV29-1	TRBJ2-7	CSVEEGAYEQYF
TRBV29-1	TRBJ1-2	CSVGGQASGYGYTF
TRBV15	TRBJ2-7	CATSIPGYEQYF
TRBV4-2	TRBJ1-2	CASSQDRGANYGYTF
TRBV5-1	TRBJ2-7	CASSPGVMPSYEQYF
TRBV4-2	TRBJ2-2	CASSQVAPGELFF
TRBV5-6	TRBJ2-1	CASSSARSGGPNNEQFF
TRBV2	TRBJ2-2	CASSPTRSGGASDAGELFF
TRBV6-1	TRBJ2-3	CASSPGGPYTQYF
TRBV6-6	TRBJ2-3	CASSYSRLAGIRTDTQYF
TRBV2	TRBJ1-4	CASSERSGWATNEKLFF
TRBV27	TRBJ2-3	CASSLLRQAADTQYF
TRBV11-2	TRBJ2-5	CASSFSRMGTQYF
TRBV6-1	TRBJ1-2	CASSTGSGYTF
TRBV28	TRBJ2-7	CASRGTGPSSYEQYF
TRBV19	TRBJ2-6	CASVGLGSPGANVLTF
TRBV11-1	TRBJ2-1	CAAKAERGSSYNEQFF
TRBV20-1	TRBJ2-3	CSASLAWGSDTQYF
TRBV20-1	TRBJ1-6	CSARVQNNSPLHF
TRBV5-1	TRBJ2-3	CASSLARSTSTDTQYF
TRBV5-1	TRBJ1-6	CASSSSGGDNSPLHF
TRBV12-3/TRBV12-4	TRBJ1-4	CASSSWTGLNEKLFF
TRBV10-3	TRBJ2-2	CAINIETGSNTVELFF
TRBV27	TRBJ2-2	CASSQSRTSLNTGELFF
TRBV11-1	TRBJ1-1	CASSLAQGREDTEAFF
TRBV28	TRBJ2-3	CASSYLRDTPPDTQYF
TRBV28	TRBJ2-5	CASSHGVWETQYF
TRBV11-2	TRBJ2-7	CASSRTPGPSYEQYF
TRBV9	TRBJ2-7	CASSVASGGSPYEQYF
TRBV20-1	TRBJ1-2	CSAFGGGYGYTF